This entry lists 28 T cell receptor beta chains sequenced from one sample in a study of blood T cells in healthy people across ages (dated by TCRdb to about 2015). Preparation of the library involved 5' RACE. Reads for this sample came from an Illumina HiSeq 2500. The second PCR ran for about 7 to 11 cycles and used a J-beta primer mix along with a sample-barcoded 5' primer. Using fastp trimming at Q25 and MiXCR clonotype assembly, TCRdb reanalyzed the public sequencing data and kept in-frame beta chains. Rows with a matching CDR3 protein are joined into one entry that keeps the most common DNA and genes. Within this sample are around 1,600,000 distinct CDR3 sequences, with around 40% of them counted one time only. More than 4% of the sample goes to the ten largest clones. The sample comprised blood. These receptor sequences come from a woman younger than 30 in good health.

The V gene is TRBV29-1, the J gene TRBJ2-1, with 8 bases matching TRBD2. Losses at the gene ends were 8 bases for V and 6 bases for J; bases not matched to a gene: 9. The germline gives CDR1 SQVTM, CDR2 ANQGSEA. The CDR3 spans 13 residues. This CDR3 reads CSSSGSSVNEQFF. The DNA of the CDR3 is TGCAGCTCGAGCGGGAGTAGCGTCAATGAGCAGTTCTTC.

This clonotype was recorded a few times. J is TRBJ2-7 and V is TRBV4-1; D tentatively reads TRBD1 or TRBD2 (6 bases each). This CDR3 is built from 14 residues. V was cut by 0 bases and J by 6 bases, with 12 bases left in between. Germline CDR1 is MGHRA and CDR2 is YSYEKL. The CDR3 nucleotides read TGCGCCAGCAGCCAAGAATCCAGGGGAGGCGAGCAGTACTTC. Translated, it gives CASSQESRGGEQYF.

V usage is TRBV20-1 and J usage is TRBJ2-1; D is unresolved. The CDR3 extends over 13 amino acids. In germline, CDR1 is DFQATT, CDR2 SNEGSKA (reference sequence). Trimming left V 3 bases short and J 8 bases short, with 14 bases between. The CDR3 region is CSARGRLAYEQFF. The CDR3, as DNA: TGCAGTGCTAGGGGCAGGCTTGCGTATGAGCAGTTCTTC.

The chain carries TRBV3-1 and TRBJ2-1; TRBD1 matches at 9 bases. The V gene end was trimmed by 1 base and the J gene end by 8 bases; junction bases not matched to a gene: 6. CDR1 LGHDT and CDR2 YNNKEL come from the germline V gene (reference sequence). The CDR3 extends over 15 amino acids. DNA for the CDR3: TGTGCCAGCAGCCAAGTGGGACAGGGCTATGATGAGCAGTTCTTC. It specifies CASSQVGQGYDEQFF.

This clonotype was picked up a small number of times. The chain couples TRBV4-1 to TRBJ1-4; D remains unclear. The V gene's germline CDR1 is MGHRA and CDR2 YSYEKL. V lost 0 bases to trimming and J lost 6 bases, with 11 bases between them. The CDR3 consists of 15 residues. CDR3 DNA sequence: TGCGCCAGCAGCCAAGAAAGAAGCGGGGATGAAAAACTGTTTTTT. It specifies CASSQERSGDEKLFF.

The rearrangement links TRBV12-3 or TRBV12-4 to TRBJ1-6, with D hard to call. The CDR3 length is 16 residues. V lost 4 bases and J lost 3, with 13 bases in between. The CDR3 sequence is CASSSQTGSYNSPLHF. The CDR3 nucleotides read TGTGCCAGCAGTTCCCAGACGGGGAGCTATAATTCACCCCTCCACTTT.

The genes are TRBV6-1 and TRBJ2-1; D remains ambiguous. The CDR3 has 11 amino acids. Germline V gene sequence: CDR1 MNHNS, CDR2 SASEGT. Trimming removed 7 bases at V and 9 bases at J, with 10 bases between. CDR3 nucleotides: TGTGCCAGCAACTTGAGGACTGAGCAGTTCTTC. Protein: CASNLRTEQFF.

The genes are TRBV5-5 and TRBJ2-1; 7 bases fit TRBD2. V dropped 0 bases and J dropped 5; count of bases not matched to a gene: 5. There are 15 residues in the CDR3. Germline CDR1 is SGHKS and CDR2 is YYEKEE (reference sequence). DNA for the CDR3: TGTGCCAGCAGCTTGGCGTGGGGGGGTAACAATGAGCAGTTCTTC. Encoded protein: CASSLAWGGNNEQFF.

This clonotype was seen a handful of times. J is TRBJ2-3 and V is TRBV11-2; 10 bases fit TRBD2. This CDR3 has 19 residues. The V and J ends lost 5 bases and 0 bases, in that order; junction bases with no gene match: 14. Germline V gene data show CDR1 as SGHAT and CDR2 as FQNNGV. The DNA for the CDR3 is TGTGCCAGCAGCCCGTGGTTTCCGGGACTAGCGCAAAGCACAGATACGCAGTATTTT. Its translation: CASSPWFPGLAQSTDTQYF.

As concerns this clonotype: One junction end does not reproduce the germline sequence, and a read error may be involved. The chain joins TRBV5-1 to TRBJ2-7; D not resolved. This CDR3 contains 14 residues. The germline CDR1 and CDR2 sequences are SGHRS and YFSETQ. CDR3 sequence reads: CVSSLNTAAYEQYF. DNA of the CDR3: TGCGTCAGCAGCTTGAATACAGCCGCCTACGAGCAGTACTTC.

This clonotype has more than one count but fewer than ten. The gene calls are TRBV10-3 and TRBJ2-1; 12 positions agree with TRBD2. CDR1 is ENHRY, CDR2 SYGVKD, per germline. This CDR3 has 15 residues. Unmatched junction bases numbered 4, after V lost 6 bases and J lost 4 bases. CDR3 in amino acids: CAISPGTSGYNEQFF. For the CDR3, the DNA is TGTGCCATCAGCCCCGGGACTAGCGGGTACAATGAGCAGTTCTTC.

This chain uses TRBV12-3 or TRBV12-4 with TRBJ1-1, with D perhaps TRBD1 (6 bases). The length of the CDR3 is 19 residues. V lost 6 bases and J lost 0, with 26 bases in between. This chain's CDR3 is CASRETNTGRVPMNTEAFF. The CDR3 DNA is TGTGCCAGCAGAGAAACCAACACAGGGAGGGTCCCCATGAACACTGAAGCTTTCTTT.

The chain employs TRBV10-3 and TRBJ1-2; D gene unclear. V was clipped by 2 bases and J by 7 bases, with 14 bases between them. Germline CDR1 reads ENHRY; CDR2 reads SYGVKD. The CDR3 spans 14 residues. CDR3 sequence: CAISEAPERTGYTF. The CDR3, as DNA: TGTGCCATCAGTGAGGCACCGGAGAGGACTGGCTACACCTTC.

This clonotype was seen a few times. V usage is TRBV4-3 and J usage is TRBJ2-5; 8 nucleotides match TRBD1. Germline CDR1 reads LGHNA; CDR2 reads YSLEER. Unmatched junction bases numbered 7, after V lost 0 bases and J lost 7 bases. The CDR3 has 15 residues. CDR3 DNA: TGCGCCAGCAGCCAAGATCCCCGACAGGGGACGACCCAGTACTTC. This sequence encodes CASSQDPRQGTTQYF.

On this clonotype: This may be a read error, as it is one base from a much larger clone. This chain connects TRBV12-3 or TRBV12-4 to TRBJ1-2; D unclear. CDR3 length equals 12 residues. CDR3 nucleotide sequence: TGTGCCAGCAGTCCCGAGTTTTATGGCTACATCTTC. Amino acid sequence: CASSPEFYGYIF.

The chain recombines TRBV29-1 with TRBJ2-4; no firm D call. The J call could be wrong; TRBJ2-7 is a better fit for the DNA end. Per germline, CDR1 SQVTM and CDR2 ANQGSEA. This CDR3 is built from 14 residues. CDR3 in DNA: TGCAGCGTTGAGGGGATTAAGGATACTACCGAGCAGTACTTC. This encodes CSVEGIKDTTEQYF.

This clonotype appeared a few times. The J gene is TRBJ2-4, the V gene TRBV18, with D perhaps being TRBD1 or TRBD2 (5 bases each). Deletions cut 2 bases from V and 6 bases from J, with 14 bases between. This CDR3 has 15 residues. Germline CDR1 reads KGHSH; CDR2 reads LQKENI. For the CDR3, the DNA is TGTGCCAGCTCACCAGAGGGACCATCCGGAAACATTCAGTACTTC. It encodes CASSPEGPSGNIQYF.

V gene TRBV25-1 combines with J gene TRBJ1-2, with a possible D match to TRBD1 (5 bases). Germline V gene data show CDR1 as MGHDK and CDR2 as SYGVNS. The CDR3 consists of 14 residues. Trimming shortened V by 4 bases and J by 6 bases, and 15 bases separated the two germline ends. CDR3 in amino acids: CASSGTPSRDGYTF. Written as DNA, the CDR3 is TGTGCCAGCAGTGGGACACCTTCTAGGGATGGCTACACCTTC.

The V gene is TRBV5-4, the J gene TRBJ1-2; possible D gene TRBD1, 5 bases. The CDR3 runs 13 residues. The germline gives CDR1 SGHNT, CDR2 YYREEE (reference sequence). With 4 bases removed from V and 8 bases from J, the gap between germline ends came to 15 bases. As DNA, the CDR3 is TGTGCCAGCAGCCCCAGTACAGGCCTCGGCTACACCTTC. Its translation is CASSPSTGLGYTF.

This sequence joins TRBV27 and TRBJ1-2; 8 bases are a match to TRBD1. Germline lookup yields CDR1 MNHEY and CDR2 SMNVEV (reference sequence). This CDR3 contains 15 residues. J was trimmed by 4 bases and V by 2 bases; bases with no gene match: 6. The CDR3 DNA follows: TGTGCCAGCAGTTTACGCGCAGGGGGCTTCTATGGCTACACCTTC. This gives the protein CASSLRAGGFYGYTF.

The chain couples TRBV9 to TRBJ2-1, with 13 bases matching TRBD2. The V and J ends lost 4 bases and 10 bases, in that order; junction bases with no gene match: 5. Germline V gene lookup returns CDR1 SGDLS and CDR2 YYNGEE. This CDR3 comprises 14 residues. In DNA form, the CDR3 reads TGTGCCAGCAGCAAAGGACTAGCGGGGGAAGAGCAGTTCTTC. Translating it yields CASSKGLAGEEQFF.

This clonotype was detected a few times. This sequence joins TRBV12-3 or TRBV12-4 and TRBJ2-1; the match to TRBD2 covers 7 bases. J lost 3 bases, V lost 7 bases, and 12 bases had no gene match. This CDR3 has 16 amino acids. The CDR3 DNA reads TGTGCCAGCACCGATCCTAGCGGCCGCAACTACAATGAGCAGTTCTTC. It is translated as CASTDPSGRNYNEQFF.

This clonotype was observed a handful of times. The J gene is TRBJ2-3, the V gene TRBV7-2, with D possibly matching TRBD1 (5 bases). CDR1 and CDR2 (germline): SGHTA, FQGNSA. CDR3 length: 15 residues. V lost 3 bases, J lost 0 bases, and 10 bases lay in between. The CDR3 DNA reads as TGTGCCAGCAGCTTGCAGCAGGGCAGCACAGATACGCAGTATTTT. As protein: CASSLQQGSTDTQYF.

This clonotype showed up just a few times. V and J are TRBV5-6 and TRBJ2-7; D unresolved. V was shortened by 4 bases and J by 3 bases, with 20 bases between the two germline ends. The germline CDR1 and CDR2 sequences are SGHDT and YYEEEE. The CDR3 has 16 residues. The CDR3 loop is CASSPLLGSSYYEQYF. The CDR3 nucleotides are TGTGCCAGCAGCCCGCTCCTGGGATCGTCCTACTACGAGCAGTACTTC.

V and J are TRBV6-5 and TRBJ2-3, with 8 bases aligning to TRBD1. The V and J ends lost 2 bases and 5 bases, in that order; junction bases with no gene match: 9. Germline CDR1 reads MNHEY; CDR2 reads SVGAGI. This CDR3 is built from 16 residues. CDR3 protein: CASSYRGTGGRDTQYF. CDR3 bases: TGTGCCAGCAGTTACCGTGGGACAGGAGGAAGAGATACGCAGTATTTT.

The genes are TRBV7-2 and TRBJ2-1; possibly TRBD2 for D (6 bases). V lost 4 bases, J lost 0 bases, and 19 bases lay in between. The germline V gene has CDR1 SGHTA and CDR2 FQGNSA. The CDR3 contains 18 residues. The CDR3 loop reads CASSSAHVYGSSYNEQFF. DNA for the CDR3: TGTGCCAGCAGCTCAGCGCACGTTTACGGGAGCTCCTACAATGAGCAGTTCTTC.

V usage is TRBV20-1 and J usage is TRBJ2-1; D gene uncertain. CDR3 size: 13 residues. The ends were cut back, 3 bases at V and 7 bases at J, with 13 bases in the middle. CDR1 is DFQATT and CDR2 is SNEGSKA in the germline V gene (reference sequence). The CDR3 DNA sequence: TGCAGTGCTAGTCCCTTAGTTATAAATGAGCAGTTCTTC. It codes for CSASPLVINEQFF.

This clonotype was detected once. This chain connects TRBV27 to TRBJ2-2; TRBD1 is a possible D gene (6 bases). V lost 4 bases, J lost 5 bases, and 17 bases lay in between. Looked up from germline, CDR1 is MNHEY and CDR2 is SMNVEV (reference sequence). The CDR3 is 16 residues long. CDR3 protein: CASSSQQGFRTGELFF. The CDR3 coding sequence is TGTGCCAGCAGTTCCCAACAGGGATTTAGGACCGGGGAGCTGTTTTTT.